This T cell receptor (beta chain) stems from a study of siplizumab effects on memory and regulatory T cells. Study results and limitations: Naive T cells were seen as more diverse than memory cells and as major alloresponse contributors. There were only a minor fraction of alloreactive clones that mapped to unstimulated subsets. Alloreactive sequences whose origin lay in unstimulated CD4+ memory cells were significantly reduced by siplizumab.

On this clone: Its antigen is currently unknown.

Assay: immunoSEQ multiplex PCR; the TCRdb copy retains only in-frame clones and omits some. The table includes some 120,000 clones, about 95% detected once. This CDR3 comprises 12 residues. Trimming removed 1 base at V and 2 bases at J, with 3 bases between. Germline V lookup: CDR1 SGHAT, CDR2 FQNNGV. Input material: non-Treg CD4+ T cells sorted from blood. J is TRBJ2-7 and V is TRBV11-2; D gene uncertain. This receptor was identified in a human donor in good health. The CDR3 region has the DNA TGTGCCAGCAGCTTAGGAGCCTACGAGCAGTACTTC. It codes for CASSLGAYEQYF.